The clone carrying this TCR beta chain was detected only a few times. The CDR3 has 15 residues. Germline CDR1 reads KGHSH; CDR2 reads LQKENI. V lost 3 bases, J lost 10 bases, and 18 bases lay in between. This record belongs to a study of T-cell reconstitution after alpha-beta-depleted transplantation in children. Preparation of the TCRbeta library was carried out with unique molecular identifiers. Using its own MiXCR run on the PCR reads, TCRdb lists one record per CDR3 protein. The sample yields about 610,000 distinct CDR3 sequences, approximately 10% seen once. The chain combines TRBV18 with TRBJ1-4, with D possibly being TRBD1 (6 bases). This TCR was recovered from a human donor who donated a stem cell graft to a child with acute myeloid leukemia. The source was PBMCs from the stem cell graft donor, collected from the stem cell graft. CDR3: CASSPQPGETGKLFF. The CDR3 DNA follows: TGTGCCAGCTCACCCCAACCAGGGGAAACAGGAAAACTGTTTTTT.